This TCR beta chain was captured by sequencing in a study of response to subunit inactivated influenza vaccine. Study conclusions and caveats: Seasonal influenza vaccination, on each occasion, was suggested by the authors to recruit few new T cells.

A remark on this clonotype: The target antigen is unknown.

The CDR3 contains 14 residues. With 3 bases clipped from V and 0 bases from J, the junction kept 3 bases outside the gene matches. From germline, CDR1 is GTSNPN and CDR2 SVGIG (reference sequence). MiXCR was run by TCRdb on the RT-PCR reads, yielding one entry per CDR3 protein. The table records around 190,000 distinct CDR3 sequences, roughly 8.7% of them present only once. This chain connects TRBV30 to TRBJ1-2; 8 positions agree with TRBD1. The sequences come from non-naive T cells sorted from PBMCs, collected on the day of vaccination. The source is a middle-aged man who received an inactivated influenza vaccine. CDR3 nucleotide sequence: TGTGCCTGGAGGCCGACAGGGGCTAACTATGGCTACACCTTC. Its protein product is CAWRPTGANYGYTF. Using reference TRBV30 and TRBJ1-2 for the parts outside the CDR3, the full variable domain is SQTIHQWPATLVQPVGSPLSLECTVEGTSNPNLYWYRQAAGRGLQLLFYSVGIGQISSEVPQNLSASRPQDRQFILSSKKLLLSDSGFYLCAWRPTGANYGYTFGSGTRLTVV.